The 29 T cell receptor beta chains below come from one sample, sequenced in a study of low-dose radiotherapy and immunotherapy resistance in tumors. Gene-specific TRAV and TRBV primers were used for first-strand cDNA, covering alpha and beta chains. Using a constant-region primer together with a V-primer adapter, TCRs were subjected to around 20 PCR cycles of amplification. TCRdb reprocessed the reads with MiXCR, giving one entry per CDR3 protein. The sample comprises fewer than 90,000 distinct CDR3 sequences, approximately 31% of which are singletons, and 11% rests with the top ten. Time point here: before trial treatment. Sequenced here: PBMCs, sampled before treatment. The origin of the receptors is a female donor with ovarian cancer.

The gene calls are TRBV24-1 and TRBJ2-5; the D gene is possibly TRBD1 (7 bases). V was trimmed by 4 bases and J by 4 bases, leaving 15 bases between them. This CDR3 comprises 15 residues. CDR1 KGHDR and CDR2 SFDVKD come from the germline V gene. The CDR3 nucleotides are TGTGCCACCAGTGACGCCAGGGGGGTGTCAGAGACCCAGTACTTC. Translated: CATSDARGVSETQYF.

This clonotype has ten or more counts. V usage is TRBV4-1 and J usage is TRBJ1-5; D is uncertain. The germline V and J ends were trimmed by 0 bases and 9 bases, with 21 bases remaining between them. The V gene's germline CDR1 is MGHRA and CDR2 YSYEKL. The CDR3 has 17 residues. CDR3 in amino acids: CASSQDGGSWLVRPQHF. The CDR3 nucleotides read TGCGCCAGCAGCCAAGATGGAGGGAGTTGGTTGGTAAGGCCCCAGCATTTT.

The gene calls are TRBV7-2 and TRBJ2-7, with D perhaps matching TRBD2 (6 bases). Germline V gene lookup returns CDR1 SGHTA and CDR2 FQGNSA. The length of the CDR3 is 14 residues. The V gene lost 5 bases and the J gene lost 6 bases, with 17 bases spanning the gap. In nucleotides, the CDR3 is TGTGCCAGCAGCGCAGGGAGGAAGTTAGGCGAGCAGTACTTC. This encodes CASSAGRKLGEQYF.

This clonotype was seen ten or more times. The rearrangement links TRBV12-3 or TRBV12-4 to TRBJ1-6; D is unresolved. This CDR3 comprises 13 residues. V was trimmed by 7 bases and J by 9 bases, leaving 13 bases between them. CDR3 nucleotide sequence: TGTGCCAGCAATCCAGCAGGTTCTTCACCCCTCCACTTT. Amino acid sequence: CASNPAGSSPLHF.

This chain uses TRBV4-2 with TRBJ2-3, with D perhaps matching TRBD2 (5 bases). Trimming shortened V by 0 bases and J by 2 bases, and 15 bases separated the two germline ends. Germline V gene data show CDR1 as LGHNA and CDR2 as YNFKEQ. This CDR3 is 17 amino acids long. The DNA for the CDR3 is TGTGCCAGCAGCCAAGAGGTTGGTAGCGCCAACACAGATACGCAGTATTTT. Translated, it gives CASSQEVGSANTDTQYF.

This clonotype was seen a handful of times. The genes are TRBV12-3 or TRBV12-4 and TRBJ2-1; no reliable D call. V was clipped by 5 bases and J by 0 bases, with 11 bases between them. The CDR3 extends over 15 amino acids. The CDR3 loop is CASSPDPSSYNEQFF. The CDR3 DNA is TGTGCCAGCAGTCCGGACCCGAGCTCCTACAATGAGCAGTTCTTC.

This clonotype was detected ten times or more. DNA for the CDR3: TGCAGTGCTAAAGCTAGCGGGGGCCCCTCGGGCTCCTACAATGAGCAGTTCTTC. It is translated as CSAKASGGPSGSYNEQFF. The chain recombines TRBV20-1 with TRBJ2-1; 10 nucleotides align to TRBD2. Germline CDR1 and CDR2: DFQATT and SNEGSKA (reference sequence). CDR3 length: 18 amino acids. Trimming removed 4 bases from V and 0 bases from J; junction bases left unmatched: 12.

This rearrangement joins TRBV5-6 to TRBJ2-3; D is unresolved. This CDR3 region has 16 residues. CDR1 and CDR2 from the germline V gene are SGHDT and YYEEEE. V was shortened by 4 bases and J by 4 bases, with 19 bases between the two germline ends. In DNA, the CDR3 is TGTGCCAGCAGCATAGTCCGGAGTGGCTTAGCAGATACGCAGTATTTT. Its translation is CASSIVRSGLADTQYF.

This clonotype has a count of ten or more. The chain is built from TRBV6-2 or TRBV6-3 and TRBJ2-3, with 9 bases fitting TRBD2. The ends lost 5 bases at V and 2 bases at J; junction bases unmatched: 5. The CDR3 is made up of 15 amino acids. Germline V CDR1 and CDR2: MNHEY, SVGEGT. The CDR3 loop reads CASSRLADPTDTQYF. For the CDR3, the DNA is TGTGCCAGCAGTCGACTAGCGGATCCCACAGATACGCAGTATTTT.

This clonotype has a count of ten or more. The chain is built from TRBV9 and TRBJ2-7; D may be TRBD2 (6 bases). Trimming shortened V by 4 bases and J by 2 bases, and 13 bases separated the two germline ends. Germline-derived CDR1 and CDR2 are SGDLS and YYNGEE. The CDR3 totals 14 residues. The CDR3 DNA reads TGTGCCAGCAGCCCGAGACTAGACGCCTACGAGCAGTACTTC. Translating it yields CASSPRLDAYEQYF.

As concerns this clonotype: This likely reflects a read error, since a far larger clone is one base away. The CDR3 sequence is CASSLRGGAGTNEQYF. The CDR3, as DNA: TGTGCCAGCAGTTTACGCGGCGGGGCCGGGACTAATGAGCAGTACTTC. The V call is TRBV12-3 or TRBV12-4, the J call TRBJ2-5; 7 positions agree with TRBD2. This CDR3 contains 16 residues. V trimming: 2 bases; J trimming: 11 bases; junction bases outside the gene matches: 17.

At least ten counts were recorded for this clonotype. J is TRBJ2-3 and V is TRBV9; D is possibly TRBD1 (6 bases). Germline CDR1 is SGDLS and CDR2 is YYNGEE. The CDR3 loop spans 14 amino acids. Deletions cut 4 bases from V and 4 bases from J, with 13 bases between. In DNA form, the CDR3 reads TGTGCCAGCAGCCGCAATACAGGGTCAGATACGCAGTATTTT. This encodes CASSRNTGSDTQYF.

This clonotype was seen repeatedly, ten times or more. This rearrangement joins TRBV18 to TRBJ2-5; 10 nucleotides line up with TRBD2. The CDR3 is 16 amino acids. With V trimmed by 3 bases and J by 2 bases, 6 bases remained unmatched. The V gene's germline CDR1 is KGHSH and CDR2 LQKENI. The CDR3 nucleotides are TGTGCCAGCTCACCGCGGCTAGCGGGAGAGCAAGAGACCCAGTACTTC. Protein product: CASSPRLAGEQETQYF.

CDR3 region: CASSLGDRSNQPQHF. The CDR3 nucleotides are TGTGCCAGCAGCTTGGGGGACAGAAGCAATCAGCCCCAGCATTTT. This chain joins TRBV5-6 and TRBJ1-5, with 7 bases matching TRBD1. The CDR3 spans 15 residues. Germline assignment: CDR1 SGHDT and CDR2 YYEEEE. V lost 0 bases and J lost 1; bases outside the gene matches: 1.

This clonotype was seen repeatedly, ten times or more. V is TRBV28 and J is TRBJ2-2, with D perhaps given as TRBD1 or TRBD2 (5 bases each). Germline V gives CDR1 MDHEN, CDR2 SYDVKM. The CDR3 totals 13 residues. The V end lost 7 bases, the J end lost 6 bases, and 12 bases lay between the germline ends. The DNA of the CDR3 is TGTGCCAGCACCGGGGCCGGTCCCGGGGAGCTGTTTTTT. Protein product: CASTGAGPGELFF.

J is TRBJ2-4 and V is TRBV13; D is perhaps TRBD1 or TRBD2 (6 bases each). Per germline, CDR1 PRHDT and CDR2 FYEKMQ (reference sequence). Trimming removed 3 bases from V and 0 bases from J, with 33 bases in between. The CDR3 has 23 residues. The CDR3 is CASSFNREERVPITNLAKNIQYF. In nucleotides, the CDR3 is TGTGCCAGCAGCTTCAACAGGGAGGAGAGGGTCCCGATCACAAATCTAGCCAAAAACATTCAGTACTTC. Combining the CDR3 with reference TRBV13 and TRBJ2-4 gives the whole variable domain AAGVIQSPRHLIKEKRETATLKCYPIPRHDTVYWYQQGPGQDPQFLISFYEKMQSDKGSIPDRFSAQQFSDYHSELNMSSLELGDSALYFCASSFNREERVPITNLAKNIQYFGAGTRLSVL.

This clonotype is medium-sized in the sample. J is TRBJ2-3 and V is TRBV5-5; D not certain. Trimming took 0 bases from V and 0 from J, leaving 23 bases between them. The CDR3 contains 20 residues. The germline gives CDR1 SGHKS, CDR2 YYEKEE (reference sequence). The CDR3 nucleotides are TGTGCCAGCAGCTTGGATCGGCACGGATGGGCCTCCTCTAGCACAGATACGCAGTATTTT. Protein sequence: CASSLDRHGWASSSTDTQYF. Together with reference TRBV5-5 and TRBJ2-3, the CDR3 gives the full variable domain: DAGVTQSPTHLIKTRGQQVTLRCSPISGHKSVSWYQQVLGQGPQFIFQYYEKEERGRGNFPDRFSARQFPNYSSELNVNALLLGDSALYLCASSLDRHGWASSSTDTQYFGPGTRLTVL.

This clonotype was seen many times. The chain has TRBV7-2 and TRBJ2-5; 10 nucleotides align to TRBD2. This CDR3 spans 15 amino acids. Unmatched junction bases numbered 1, after V lost 3 bases and J lost 0 bases. CDR1 and CDR2 from the germline V gene are SGHTA and FQGNSA. The DNA for the CDR3 is TGTGCCAGCAGCTTTAGCGGGGGGTACCAAGAGACCCAGTACTTC. It specifies CASSFSGGYQETQYF. The full variable domain, its missing parts supplied by reference TRBV7-2 and TRBJ2-5, is GAGVSQSPSNKVTEKGKDVELRCDPISGHTALYWYRQSLGQGLEFLIYFQGNSAPDKSGLPSDRFSAERTGGSVSTLTIQRTQQEDSAVYLCASSFSGGYQETQYFGPGTRLLVL.

The rearrangement joins TRBV30 to TRBJ1-2; 7 bases line up with TRBD1. Per the germline V gene, CDR1 is GTSNPN and CDR2 is SVGIG (reference sequence). The CDR3 length is 16 residues. V was pared by 5 bases and J by 8 bases, with 20 bases of the junction left unmatched. In DNA, the CDR3 is TGTGCCTGGGGGAATGGGGACAGACGCCCAAGTGTGGGCTACACCTTC. Amino acids: CAWGNGDRRPSVGYTF.

This clonotype has a count of ten or more. V and J are TRBV14 and TRBJ2-7; 8 bases fit TRBD1. Per the germline V gene, CDR1 is SGHDN and CDR2 is FVKESK. V lost 4 bases and J lost 1; bases outside the gene matches: 12. The CDR3 is 17 residues long. The CDR3 bases are TGTGCCAGCAGCCCCGGACAGGGAACACCAGGGTCCTACGAGCAGTACTTC. Translating gives CASSPGQGTPGSYEQYF.

This clonotype came up many times. This chain connects TRBV3-1 to TRBJ1-1, with 9 nucleotides matching TRBD1. Germline CDR1 and CDR2: LGHDT and YNNKEL (reference sequence). V shed 0 bases, J shed 10 bases, and the junction held 6 bases outside the gene matches. The CDR3 consists of 14 residues. The CDR3 DNA reads TGTGCCAGCAGCCAAGATGCACAGGGGGCCGGAGCTTTCTTT. This codes for CASSQDAQGAGAFF.

The chain uses TRBV5-1 and TRBJ1-5, with D possibly matching TRBD1 (5 bases). V lost 2 bases, J lost 0 bases, and 6 bases lay in between. The CDR3 sequence is 14 residues long. Per the germline V gene, CDR1 is SGHRS and CDR2 is YFSETQ. The CDR3 here is CASSLDSSNQPQHF. CDR3 in DNA: TGCGCCAGCAGCTTAGACAGTAGCAATCAGCCCCAGCATTTT.

Concerning this clonotype: Compared with germline, one end of the junction differs, possibly owing to a read error. The V gene is TRBV2, the J gene TRBJ2-7, with 12 bases identical to TRBD2. Germline V gene data show CDR1 as SNHLY and CDR2 as FYNNEI. This CDR3 spans 15 amino acids. CDR3 region: CGSRASGGAYNEQYF. Here the CDR3 DNA reads TGTGGCAGCAGAGCTAGCGGGGGGGCTTATAATGAGCAGTACTTC.

This clonotype occurred many times. The rearrangement uses TRBV4-3 and TRBJ2-1; D may be TRBD1 (5 bases). Between the trimmed V and J ends, which lost 1 base and 8 bases, there was a span of 12 bases. This CDR3 comprises 14 residues. The germline CDR1 and CDR2 sequences are LGHNA and YSLEER. CDR3 loop: CASSQGFSRDEQFF. CDR3 coding DNA: TGCGCCAGCAGCCAAGGTTTTAGCAGGGATGAGCAGTTCTTC.

The chain links TRBV13 to TRBJ1-1; tentatively, D is TRBD1 (6 bases). The V end was cut by 5 bases, the J end by 4 bases, with 17 bases between. CDR3 length equals 15 residues. Germline V gene sequence: CDR1 PRHDT, CDR2 FYEKMQ (reference sequence). CDR3 DNA: TGTGCCAGCAGCATCGAACAGGGCCTTGGCACTGAAGCTTTCTTT. Its protein is CASSIEQGLGTEAFF. Based on the CDR3 plus reference TRBV13 and TRBJ1-1, the full variable domain is AAGVIQSPRHLIKEKRETATLKCYPIPRHDTVYWYQQGPGQDPQFLISFYEKMQSDKGSIPDRFSAQQFSDYHSELNMSSLELGDSALYFCASSIEQGLGTEAFFGQGTRLTVV.

The chain carries TRBV5-1 and TRBJ1-1, with D tentatively TRBD1 (6 bases). The CDR3 consists of 15 residues. Trimming removed 4 bases from V and 1 base from J, with 14 bases in between. Germline values: CDR1 SGHRS, CDR2 YFSETQ. CDR3 region: CASSDAQGENTEAFF. As DNA, the CDR3 is TGCGCCAGCAGCGATGCACAGGGCGAGAACACTGAAGCTTTCTTT.

A remark on this clonotype: The limits of the CDR3 on the DNA are not certain, so only TCRdb's listed CDR3 is given. V usage is TRBV11-3 and J usage is TRBJ2-2. Per germline, CDR1 SGHNT and CDR2 YENEEA. The CDR3 adds up to 18 amino acids, both ends counted. CDR3 protein: CASSLVYNRANTGELFFF.

This clonotype was counted once. The chain is built from TRBV7-2 and TRBJ2-5; TRBD1 might be the D (6 bases). Germline CDR1 and CDR2: SGHTA and FQGNSA. This CDR3 is built from 15 residues. Trimming removed 5 bases at V and 4 bases at J, with 17 bases between. In DNA form, the CDR3 reads TGTGCCAGCAGCGCTGACAGGAGTCGGTTAGAGACCCAGTACTTC. Protein sequence: CASSADRSRLETQYF.

The chain combines TRBV28 with TRBJ1-1, with 7 bases aligning to TRBD1. V trimming: 7 bases; J trimming: 0 bases; junction bases outside the gene matches: 5. There are 14 residues in the CDR3. The germline V gene encodes CDR1 MDHEN and CDR2 SYDVKM. CDR3 in amino acids: CASKGQLMNTEAFF. DNA for the CDR3: TGTGCCAGCAAGGGACAGCTTATGAACACTGAAGCTTTCTTT.